This T cell receptor (beta chain) was retrieved from a study of CD8 T cells in ankylosing spondylitis. Germline V gives CDR1 DFQATT, CDR2 SNEGSKA (reference sequence). The CDR3 runs 12 residues. V shed 6 bases and J shed 9 bases, with 14 bases lying between them. TCRdb redid the calling of the 5' RACE reads with MiXCR, one entry per CDR3 protein. The sample lists approximately 250,000 distinct CDR3 sequences; approximately 24% were seen once. The sample holds many counts of this clonotype. The chain links TRBV20-1 to TRBJ2-2; no clear D gene. Sequenced material: blood, either unsorted or a sorted T cell fraction (not recorded which). The receptor comes from a male donor with ankylosing spondylitis or in good health (not recorded which). The CDR3 region is CSAQTIHRELFF. The DNA of the CDR3 is TGCAGTGCCCAAACAATTCACCGGGAGCTGTTTTTT.